Listed below are T cell receptor beta chains from one sample, sequenced in a study of vaccination effects on CD4 cells after COVID-19. The assay was immunoSEQ multiplex PCR, and TCRdb's table has in-frame clones only and misses some. The data contain roughly 35,000 clones, roughly 72% of them seen just once; the ten biggest clones take up more than 25%. No antigen is known for these receptors. This sample comprised CD4+ T cells from PBMCs cultured with HCoV-OC43 spike peptides, obtained before COVID-19 vaccination. The receptors stem from a human donor who received a COVID-19 vaccine. The CDR3 runs from the conserved cysteine through the conserved F or W. A D gene is named only where the DNA matches it firmly. Only some rows state a clone size, as once, few, many or a class for expanded clones.

d_call	clone_size	j_call	v_call	cdr3_aa	cdr3_nt
-	-	TRBJ1-1	TRBV7-9	CASSLALGVGNTEAFF	TGTGCCAGCAGCTTAGCTCTGGGAGTTGGGAACACTGAAGCTTTCTTT
-	-	TRBJ2-3	TRBV9	CASSETGRASTDTQYF	TGTGCCAGCAGCGAGACCGGGCGGGCTAGCACAGATACGCAGTATTTT
-	-	TRBJ1-3	TRBV7-2	CASSLVMGAGNTIYF	TGTGCCAGCAGCTTAGTAATGGGTGCTGGAAACACCATATATTTT
-	-	TRBJ1-1	TRBV12-3/TRBV12-4	CASSLDGRTEAFF	TGTGCCAGCAGTTTAGACGGTCGGACTGAAGCTTTCTTT
TRBD2	-	TRBJ2-7	TRBV19	CASSIAGGGLAVSYEQYF	TGTGCCAGTAGTATAGCGGGAGGAGGACTAGCGGTCTCCTACGAGCAGTACTTC
-	-	TRBJ1-2	TRBV4-1	CASSQAYRNRNYGYTF	TGCGCCAGCAGCCAAGCCTACAGAAACCGAAACTATGGCTACACCTTC
-	-	TRBJ1-1	TRBV30	CAWSNSWGYTEAFF	TGTGCCTGGAGTAACTCTTGGGGGTACACTGAAGCTTTCTTT
-	-	TRBJ2-5	TRBV20-1	CSVGLQETQYF	TGCAGTGTTGGGCTTCAAGAGACCCAGTACTTC
-	-	TRBJ2-7	TRBV14	CASSQVRGGSYEQYF	TGTGCCAGCAGCCAAGTCAGAGGAGGGTCCTACGAGCAGTACTTC
-	-	TRBJ2-7	TRBV20-1	CSASPGWRTYEQYF	TGCAGTGCTAGTCCGGGGTGGAGGACCTACGAGCAGTACTTC
-	-	TRBJ2-3	TRBV9	CASSVGGGPVDTQYF	TGTGCCAGCAGCGTAGGGGGAGGCCCTGTGGATACGCAGTATTTT
-	few	TRBJ2-1	TRBV18	CASSPSRLVFEQFF	TGTGCCAGCTCACCAAGCCGCCTGGTTTTTGAGCAGTTCTTC
TRBD2	-	TRBJ2-3	TRBV7-9	CASSFPSGSTDTQYF	TGTGCCAGCAGCTTTCCTAGCGGTAGCACAGATACGCAGTATTTT
-	-	TRBJ1-5	TRBV7-9	CASSSGYSNQPQHF	TGTGCCAGCAGCTCTGGGTATAGCAATCAGCCCCAGCATTTT
TRBD2	once	TRBJ2-5	TRBV27	CASSSGGGFVWTQYF	TGTGCCAGTTCGAGCGGGGGAGGTTTCGTTTGGACCCAGTACTTC
-	-	TRBJ1-2	TRBV7-9	CASSSPGDFTF	TGTGCCAGCAGCTCCCCAGGGGATTTCACCTTC
-	-	TRBJ2-6	TRBV28	CASSLGGSGANVLTF	TGTGCCAGCAGTTTAGGGGGCTCTGGGGCCAACGTCCTGACTTTC